The 2 T cell receptor beta chains below were found in one sample sequenced in a study of blood T cell repertoires in COVID-19. Measured with immunoSEQ multiplex PCR; TCRdb has only the in-frame clones, and not every one. The table lists some 260,000 clones, roughly 84% of them singletons. The specimen sequenced was peripheral blood. All receptors derive from a woman in her 40s with active or convalescent COVID-19.

The table lists this clone with a count of one. The V gene is TRBV30, the J gene TRBJ1-6; 9 bases agree with TRBD1. This CDR3 has 15 residues. The germline V gene encodes CDR1 GTSNPN and CDR2 SVGIG (reference sequence). V lost 0 bases and J lost 7; bases outside the gene matches: 4. CDR3 loop: CAWSVRTGANSPLHF. CDR3 bases: TGTGCCTGGAGTGTTAGGACAGGGGCCAATTCACCCCTCCACTTT. Full variable domain (remainder filled in from reference TRBV30 and TRBJ1-6): SQTIHQWPATLVQPVGSPLSLECTVEGTSNPNLYWYRQAAGRGLQLLFYSVGIGQISSEVPQNLSASRPQDRQFILSSKKLLLSDSGFYLCAWSVRTGANSPLHFGNGTRLTVT.

The chain employs TRBV19 and TRBJ2-7; D unresolved. The germline gives CDR1 LNHDA, CDR2 SQIVND (reference sequence). The CDR3 contains 15 residues. V lost 3 bases, J lost 0 bases, and 12 bases lay in between. The CDR3 nucleotides read TGTGCCAGTAGTATTTCCCCACTAAGCTCCTACGAGCAGTACTTC. As protein: CASSISPLSSYEQYF.